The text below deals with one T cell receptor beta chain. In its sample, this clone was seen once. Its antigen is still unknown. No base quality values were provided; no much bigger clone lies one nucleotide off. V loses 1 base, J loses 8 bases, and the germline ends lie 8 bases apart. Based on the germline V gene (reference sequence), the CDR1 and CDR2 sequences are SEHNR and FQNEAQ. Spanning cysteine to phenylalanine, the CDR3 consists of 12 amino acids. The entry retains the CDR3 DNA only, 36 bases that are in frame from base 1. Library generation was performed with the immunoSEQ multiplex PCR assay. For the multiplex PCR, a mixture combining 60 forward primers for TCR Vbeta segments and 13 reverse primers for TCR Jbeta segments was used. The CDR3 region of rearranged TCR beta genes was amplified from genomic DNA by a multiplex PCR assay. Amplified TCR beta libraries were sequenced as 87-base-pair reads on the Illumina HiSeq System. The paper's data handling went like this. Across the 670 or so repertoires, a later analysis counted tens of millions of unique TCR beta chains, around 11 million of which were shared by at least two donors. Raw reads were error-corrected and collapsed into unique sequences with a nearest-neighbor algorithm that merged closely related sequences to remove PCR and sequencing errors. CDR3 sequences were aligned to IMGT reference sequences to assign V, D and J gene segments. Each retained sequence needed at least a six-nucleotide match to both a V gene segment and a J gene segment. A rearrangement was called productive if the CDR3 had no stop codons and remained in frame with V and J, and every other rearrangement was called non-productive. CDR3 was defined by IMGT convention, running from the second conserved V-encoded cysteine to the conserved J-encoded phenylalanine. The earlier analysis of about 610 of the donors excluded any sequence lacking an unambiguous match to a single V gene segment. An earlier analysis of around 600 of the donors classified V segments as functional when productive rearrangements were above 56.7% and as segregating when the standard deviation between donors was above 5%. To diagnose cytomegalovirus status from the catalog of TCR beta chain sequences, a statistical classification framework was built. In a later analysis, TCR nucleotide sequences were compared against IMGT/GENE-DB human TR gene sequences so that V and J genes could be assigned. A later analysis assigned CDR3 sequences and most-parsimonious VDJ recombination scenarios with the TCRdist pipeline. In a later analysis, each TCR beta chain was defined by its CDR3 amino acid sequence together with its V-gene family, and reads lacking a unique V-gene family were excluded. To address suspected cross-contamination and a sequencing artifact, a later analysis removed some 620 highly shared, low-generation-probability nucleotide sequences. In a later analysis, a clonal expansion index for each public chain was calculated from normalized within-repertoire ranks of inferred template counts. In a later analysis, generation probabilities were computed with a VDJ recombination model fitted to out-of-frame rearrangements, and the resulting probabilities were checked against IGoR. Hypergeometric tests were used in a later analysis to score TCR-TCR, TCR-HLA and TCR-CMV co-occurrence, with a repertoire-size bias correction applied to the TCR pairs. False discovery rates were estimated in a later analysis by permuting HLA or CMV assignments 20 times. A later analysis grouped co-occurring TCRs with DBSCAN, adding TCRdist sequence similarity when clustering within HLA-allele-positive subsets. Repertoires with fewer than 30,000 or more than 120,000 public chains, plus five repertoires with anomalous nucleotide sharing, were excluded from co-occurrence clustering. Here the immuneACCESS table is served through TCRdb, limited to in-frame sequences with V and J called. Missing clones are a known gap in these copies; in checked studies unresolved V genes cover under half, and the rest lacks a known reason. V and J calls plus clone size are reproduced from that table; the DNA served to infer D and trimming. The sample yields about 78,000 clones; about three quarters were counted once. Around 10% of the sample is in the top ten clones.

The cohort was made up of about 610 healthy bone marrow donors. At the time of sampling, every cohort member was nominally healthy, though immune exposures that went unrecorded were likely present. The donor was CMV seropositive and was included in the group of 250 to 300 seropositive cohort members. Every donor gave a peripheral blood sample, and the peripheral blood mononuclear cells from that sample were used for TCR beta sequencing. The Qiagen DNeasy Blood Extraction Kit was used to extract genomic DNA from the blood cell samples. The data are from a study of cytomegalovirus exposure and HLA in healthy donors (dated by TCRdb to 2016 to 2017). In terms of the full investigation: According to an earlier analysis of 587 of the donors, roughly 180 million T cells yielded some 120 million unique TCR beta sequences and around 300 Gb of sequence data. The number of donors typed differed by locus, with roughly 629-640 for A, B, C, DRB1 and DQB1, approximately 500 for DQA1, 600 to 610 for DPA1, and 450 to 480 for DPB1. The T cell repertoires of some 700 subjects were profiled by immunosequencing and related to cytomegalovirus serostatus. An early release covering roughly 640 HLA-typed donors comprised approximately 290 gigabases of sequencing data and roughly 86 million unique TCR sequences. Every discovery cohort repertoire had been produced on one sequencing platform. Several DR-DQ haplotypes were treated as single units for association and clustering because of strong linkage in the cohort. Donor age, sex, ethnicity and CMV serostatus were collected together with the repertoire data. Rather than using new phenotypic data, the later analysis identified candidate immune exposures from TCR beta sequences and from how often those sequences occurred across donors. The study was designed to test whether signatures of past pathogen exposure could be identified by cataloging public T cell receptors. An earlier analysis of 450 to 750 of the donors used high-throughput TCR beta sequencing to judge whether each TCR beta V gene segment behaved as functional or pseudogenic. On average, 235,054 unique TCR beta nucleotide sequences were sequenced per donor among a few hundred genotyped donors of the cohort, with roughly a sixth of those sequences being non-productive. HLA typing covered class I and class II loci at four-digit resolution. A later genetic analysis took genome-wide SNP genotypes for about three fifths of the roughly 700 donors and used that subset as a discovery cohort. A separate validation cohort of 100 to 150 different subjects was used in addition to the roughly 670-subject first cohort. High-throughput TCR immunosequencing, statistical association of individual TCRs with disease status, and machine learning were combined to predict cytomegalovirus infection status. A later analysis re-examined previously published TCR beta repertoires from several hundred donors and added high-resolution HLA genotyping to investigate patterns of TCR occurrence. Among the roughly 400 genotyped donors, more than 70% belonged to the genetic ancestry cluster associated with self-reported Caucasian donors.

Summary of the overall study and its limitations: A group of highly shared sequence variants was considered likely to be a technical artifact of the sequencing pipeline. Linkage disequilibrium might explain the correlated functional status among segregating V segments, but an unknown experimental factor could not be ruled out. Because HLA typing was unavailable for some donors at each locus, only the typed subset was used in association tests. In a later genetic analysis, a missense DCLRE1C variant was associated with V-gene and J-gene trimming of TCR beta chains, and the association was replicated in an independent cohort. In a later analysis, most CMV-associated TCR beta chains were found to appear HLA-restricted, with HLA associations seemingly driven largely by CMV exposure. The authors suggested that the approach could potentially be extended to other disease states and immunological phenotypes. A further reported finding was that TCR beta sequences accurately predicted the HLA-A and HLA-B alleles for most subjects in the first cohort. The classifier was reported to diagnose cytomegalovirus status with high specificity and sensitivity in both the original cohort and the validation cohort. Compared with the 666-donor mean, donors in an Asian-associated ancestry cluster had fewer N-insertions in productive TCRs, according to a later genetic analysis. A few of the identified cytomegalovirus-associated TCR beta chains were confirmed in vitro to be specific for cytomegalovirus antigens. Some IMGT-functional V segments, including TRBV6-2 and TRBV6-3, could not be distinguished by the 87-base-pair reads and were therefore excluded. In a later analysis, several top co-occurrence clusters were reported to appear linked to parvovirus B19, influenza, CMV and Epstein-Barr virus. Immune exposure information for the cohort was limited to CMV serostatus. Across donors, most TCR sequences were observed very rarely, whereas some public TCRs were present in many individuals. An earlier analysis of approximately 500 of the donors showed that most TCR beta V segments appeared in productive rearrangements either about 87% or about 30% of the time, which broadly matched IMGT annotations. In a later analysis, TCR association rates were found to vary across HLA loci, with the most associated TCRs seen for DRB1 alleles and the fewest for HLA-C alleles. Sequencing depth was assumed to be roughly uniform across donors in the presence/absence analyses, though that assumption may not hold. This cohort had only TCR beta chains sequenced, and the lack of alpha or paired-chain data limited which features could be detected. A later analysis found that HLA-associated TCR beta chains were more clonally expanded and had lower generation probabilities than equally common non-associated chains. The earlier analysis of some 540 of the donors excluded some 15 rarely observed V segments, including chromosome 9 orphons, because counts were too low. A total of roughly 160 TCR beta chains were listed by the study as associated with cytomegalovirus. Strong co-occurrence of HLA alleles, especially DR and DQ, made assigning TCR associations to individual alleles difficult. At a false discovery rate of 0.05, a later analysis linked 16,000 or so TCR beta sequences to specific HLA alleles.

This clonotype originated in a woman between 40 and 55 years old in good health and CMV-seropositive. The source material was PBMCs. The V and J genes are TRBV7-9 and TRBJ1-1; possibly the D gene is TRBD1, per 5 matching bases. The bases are TGTGCCAGCAGCTTAGTCGGGGGGGAAGCTTTCTTT. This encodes CASSLVGGEAFF.